A single sample is the source of the 7 T cell receptor beta chains below, sequenced in a study of human T cells and chemical hapten exposure. MiXCR, applied by TCRdb to the 5' RACE reads, yields one record per CDR3 protein. The table lists tens of thousands of distinct CDR3 sequences, roughly 15% of them singletons. Blood, whole and unfractionated, served as the source for total RNA extraction. These receptors all come from a female donor in good health.

This clonotype was recorded a few times. The genes are TRBV20-1 and TRBJ1-1; possible D gene TRBD1, 6 bases. CDR1 and CDR2 (germline): DFQATT, SNEGSKA (reference sequence). The CDR3 extends over 14 amino acids. V lost 2 bases, J lost 3 bases, and 13 bases lay in between. CDR3: CSARPGQTYTEAFF. The CDR3, as DNA: TGCAGTGCTAGACCCGGACAGACCTACACTGAAGCTTTCTTT.

The chain has TRBV15 and TRBJ1-1; no reliable D call. Germline loops: CDR1 LNHNV, CDR2 YYDKDF (reference sequence). Between the trimmed V and J ends, which lost 5 bases and 1 base, there was a span of 11 bases. The CDR3 consists of 14 residues. Here the CDR3 reads CATSPPGRNTEAFF. The CDR3 DNA reads TGTGCCACCAGCCCACCGGGTCGGAACACTGAAGCTTTCTTT.

In its sample, this clonotype was seen many times. This chain links TRBV4-2 with TRBJ2-6; D unclear. Trimming removed 0 bases from V and 0 bases from J, with 6 bases in between. Germline assignment: CDR1 LGHNA and CDR2 YNFKEQ. The CDR3 is 16 residues long. CDR3: CASSQEASSGANVLTF. The CDR3 DNA sequence: TGTGCCAGCAGCCAAGAGGCCTCCTCTGGGGCCAACGTCCTGACTTTC.

This clonotype was counted once. V and J are TRBV6-5 and TRBJ1-2, with 8 bases matching TRBD1. V dropped 5 bases and J dropped 6; count of bases not matched to a gene: 8. Germline lookup yields CDR1 MNHEY and CDR2 SVGAGI. The CDR3 sequence is 14 residues long. CDR3 in amino acids: CASSPRTGKNGYTF. The CDR3 nucleotides read TGTGCCAGCAGTCCCCGGACAGGGAAGAATGGCTACACCTTC.

In its sample, this clonotype was seen a few times. The chain employs TRBV6-5 and TRBJ1-1; D gene ambiguous. The CDR3 has 12 residues. The germline V gene encodes CDR1 MNHEY and CDR2 SVGAGI. V lost 4 bases, J lost 4 bases, and 7 bases lay in between. The CDR3 protein is CASSLTGTEAFF. The CDR3 coding sequence is TGTGCCAGCAGTTTAACGGGCACTGAAGCTTTCTTT.

The genes are TRBV3-1 and TRBJ1-6, with D hard to call. Germline V gives CDR1 LGHDT, CDR2 YNNKEL (reference sequence). V dropped 0 bases and J dropped 3 bases, with 9 bases sitting between them. The CDR3 loop spans 16 amino acids. Here the CDR3 reads CASSQETTNYNSPLHF. The CDR3 DNA sequence: TGTGCCAGCAGCCAAGAAACAACTAACTATAATTCACCCCTCCACTTT. Complete variable domain (other parts from reference TRBV3-1 and TRBJ1-6): DTAVSQTPKYLVTQMGNDKSIKCEQNLGHDTMYWYKQDSKKFLKIMFSYNNKELIINETVPNRFSPKSPDKAHLNLHINSLELGDSAVYFCASSQETTNYNSPLHFGNGTRLTVT.

The rearrangement uses TRBV10-3 and TRBJ1-4; D is perhaps TRBD1 (5 bases). The CDR3 has 16 amino acids. V was clipped by 3 bases and J by 8 bases, with 19 bases between them. Germline V gives CDR1 ENHRY, CDR2 SYGVKD. The chain's CDR3 is CAISEQLGRWEEKLFF. CDR3 bases: TGTGCCATCAGTGAACAGCTGGGACGGTGGGAGGAAAAACTGTTTTTT.